This passage covers 3 T cell receptor beta chains from one sample sequenced in a study of blood T cells in healthy people across ages. PCR was performed a second time for about 7 to 11 cycles using a sample-barcoded 5' primer and a J-beta primer mix. A single record per CDR3 protein comes from TCRdb applying MiXCR to the 5' RACE reads. The data contain some 1,000,000 distinct CDR3 sequences, 20% to 25% of them singletons. The sample also formed part of further work on T cells of mothers and their children.

Input material: blood. The receptors originated from a girl under 10 years old in good health.

Worth noting for this clonotype: The junction and the germline gene differ at one end; a read error may be behind it. The V and J genes are TRBV9 and TRBJ2-5; 8 bases are shared with TRBD2. CDR3 length: 14 amino acids. Germline assignment: CDR1 SGDLS and CDR2 YYNGEE. CDR3 sequence: CASSADGGAGTRYF. In DNA form, the CDR3 reads TGTGCCAGCAGCGCAGACGGGGGGGCCGGGACCCGGTACTTC.

This clonotype appeared a few times. The V call is TRBV28, the J call TRBJ1-6; a weak D match, TRBD1 (5 bases). The germline V and J ends were trimmed by 7 bases and 2 bases, with 21 bases remaining between them. The CDR3 is made up of 18 amino acids. Germline V lookup: CDR1 MDHEN, CDR2 SYDVKM. As DNA, the CDR3 is TGTGCCAGCAACCCCCTAAGCCGGGACGGACCCTATAATTCACCCCTCCACTTT. Its protein is CASNPLSRDGPYNSPLHF.

The chain links TRBV29-1 to TRBJ2-1; tentatively, D is TRBD2 (6 bases). The CDR3 is made up of 12 amino acids. V was shortened by 3 bases and J by 8 bases, with 11 bases between the two germline ends. Germline CDR1 and CDR2: SQVTM and ANQGSEA. The CDR3 spells CSVEERVDEQFF. The CDR3 DNA reads TGCAGCGTTGAGGAGCGGGTGGATGAGCAGTTCTTC.